This TCR beta chain came from a study of T cells in Graves' hyperthyroidism and ophthalmopathy. Study-level points and caveats: Ophthalmopathy was model-predicted a median around 6.7 months pre-onset. Most clonotypes expanded in the thyroid (above 0.001) were also present in blood.

Diagnoses were established using clinical symptoms, serum thyroxine and TRAb, thyroid ultrasound and orbital computed tomography. Cells are PBMCs isolated from roughly 10 ml of fresh blood. Amplification of TCR beta CDR3 regions was performed using RNA transcripts as template. Carried out on the TCR CDR3, a first-round RT-PCR used the HTBI primer set. Each CDR3 protein is one row after TCRdb ran MiXCR on the multiplex PCR reads. The table includes around 440,000 distinct CDR3 sequences, 15% to 18% detected once. Notes on this clonotype: Its specificity is unknown.

The J segment lost 0 bases and the V segment lost 1 base, leaving 2 bases of the junction unmatched. This CDR3 region has 16 residues. The germline V gene encodes CDR1 SGHTA and CDR2 FQGNSA. Source material: blood. This clonotype was obtained from a woman aged 18-30 years with Graves' hyperthyroidism. This chain joins TRBV7-2 and TRBJ2-4, with 8 bases lining up with TRBD1. The CDR3 spells CASSLGRGLAKNIQYF. CDR3 bases: TGTGCCAGCAGCTTAGGCAGGGGGCTAGCCAAAAACATTCAGTACTTC.